The clone carrying this T cell receptor (beta chain) was picked up one time. In the original workflow: Scientists estimated how many nucleated cells there were by amplifying reference gene primers. Profiling relied on immunoSEQ multiplex PCR, and the TCRdb table lists in-frame clones only, not all of them. V and J calls and clone size are as listed in that table; D and trimming were resolved from the DNA. The sample has about 330,000 clones; 86% are singletons. Per the germline V gene, CDR1 is GTSNPN and CDR2 is SVGIG (reference sequence). The CDR3 runs to 14 residues. Between the trimmed V and J ends, which lost 1 base and 2 bases, there was a span of 11 bases. The sample comes from a study of blood T cell repertoires in COVID-19. Study in general: PBMCs, B-cell-depleted T cells, or T cells provided the cDNA or gDNA that made up the material.

Material for sequencing was PBMCs or T cells enriched from blood (not recorded which). The receptor's source is a woman aged 18-29 years who had recovered from COVID-19. The rearrangement joins TRBV30 to TRBJ1-1, with D uncertain. This chain's CDR3 is CAWSEVTHNTEAFF. The CDR3 bases are TGTGCCTGGAGTGAGGTGACACATAACACTGAAGCTTTCTTT.